One and the same sample provided the 11 T cell receptor beta chains below, sequenced in a study of T cell repertoires in cytomegalovirus infection (dated by TCRdb to between 2018 and 2021). Antigen specificity for these receptors is unknown. In light of the paper, this sample's treatment or condition label describes: in vitro stimulation with specific CMV peptide epitopes to enrich CMV-specific T cells. Sequencing was performed on an Illumina HiSeq 1500. TCRdb cleaned the public reads at Q25 with fastp, built clones with MiXCR and kept in-frame beta chains. Entries are consolidated by CDR3 protein sequence, retaining the most common genes and DNA. The sample includes roughly 100,000 distinct CDR3 sequences, with under 50% observed a single time. 65% to 75% of the sample is held by the ten biggest clonotypes. The material sequenced was CD8+ T cells from cultured PBMCs, taken from culture after CMV antigen stimulation. The receptor set was obtained from a human donor in good health (CMV status not recorded). Some clones in this sample may be carry-over from other donors' samples.

This clonotype was seen a few times. The chain joins TRBV7-6 to TRBJ2-7; perhaps TRBD2 as D (5 bases). Trimming removed 1 base at V and 4 bases at J, with 8 bases between. The CDR3 contains 13 residues. The V gene's germline CDR1 is SGHVS and CDR2 FNYEAQ. CDR3 loop: CASSLVTGYEQYF. In DNA, the CDR3 is TGTGCCAGCAGCTTAGTTACGGGGTACGAGCAGTACTTC.

This clonotype has a single count. V is TRBV4-2 and J is TRBJ2-1, with TRBD2 matching 11 bases. V trimming: 3 bases; J trimming: 9 bases; junction bases outside the gene matches: 13. Germline V CDR1 and CDR2: LGHNA, YNFKEQ. CDR3 length: 17 amino acids. The CDR3 sequence is CASSHESLAGDLSEQFF. CDR3 sequence (DNA): TGTGCCAGCAGCCACGAATCACTAGCGGGGGATCTTAGTGAGCAGTTCTTC.

This clonotype has ten or more counts. The CDR3 sequence is CASSPGQLYEQYF. The CDR3 bases are TGTGCCAGCAGCCCTGGACAGCTCTACGAGCAGTACTTC. The chain employs TRBV7-8 and TRBJ2-7, with D perhaps matching TRBD1 (6 bases). CDR1 SGHVS and CDR2 FQNEAQ come from the germline V gene. V lost 5 bases and J 3 bases, leaving 11 bases between the germline ends. This CDR3 is built from 13 residues.

This clonotype was counted at least ten times. The genes are TRBV4-1 and TRBJ1-2, with D maybe TRBD1 (5 bases). The CDR3 loop spans 13 amino acids. The germline CDR1 and CDR2 sequences are MGHRA and YSYEKL. V shed 4 bases and J shed 4 bases, with 10 bases lying between them. CDR3 protein: CASSPGTSYGYTF. The CDR3, as DNA: TGCGCCAGCAGCCCAGGGACGAGCTATGGCTACACCTTC.

The chain carries TRBV7-6 and TRBJ1-1; no clear D. V shed 4 bases and J shed 1 base, with 16 bases lying between them. This CDR3 contains 16 residues. Germline values: CDR1 SGHVS, CDR2 FNYEAQ. The CDR3 DNA reads as TGTGCCAGCAGCTCGCATGCGGCAGCCTCGAACACTGAAGCTTTCTTT. This translates into CASSSHAAASNTEAFF.

The CDR3 region has the DNA TGTGCCAGCAGCGTAGGTGCAGACGGATACGAGCAGTACTTC. It encodes CASSVGADGYEQYF. The chain couples TRBV9 to TRBJ2-7; D unresolved. V lost 0 bases, J lost 4 bases, and 11 bases lay in between. Germline lookup yields CDR1 SGDLS and CDR2 YYNGEE. This CDR3 has 14 amino acids. Using reference TRBV9 and TRBJ2-7 for the parts outside the CDR3, the full variable domain is DSGVTQTPKHLITATGQRVTLRCSPRSGDLSVYWYQQSLDQGLQFLIQYYNGEERAKGNILERFSAQQFPDLHSELNLSSLELGDSALYFCASSVGADGYEQYFGPGTRLTVT.

The rearrangement joins TRBV6-5 to TRBJ2-1, with a possible D match to TRBD2 (5 bases). From germline, CDR1 is MNHEY and CDR2 SVGAGI. The germline V and J ends were trimmed by 6 bases and 3 bases, with 12 bases remaining between them. The CDR3 loop spans 14 amino acids. CDR3 DNA: TGTGCCAGCAGCCTGGACGGGAACTACAATGAGCAGTTCTTC. This encodes CASSLDGNYNEQFF.

Comment on this clonotype: The germline gene is not matched at one end of the junction; a read error may be the cause. The chain links TRBV12-3 or TRBV12-4 to TRBJ2-3, with D possibly matching TRBD1 (7 bases). The CDR3 sequence is 15 residues long. The CDR3 loop is CASRTGDEGTDMQYF. The CDR3 DNA sequence: TGTGCCAGCAGGACGGGGGACGAAGGGACAGATATGCAGTATTTT.

This clonotype was seen a few times. This sequence joins TRBV6-1 and TRBJ2-7; D unresolved. Germline V lookup: CDR1 MNHNS, CDR2 SASEGT. V was shortened by 0 bases and J by 7 bases, with 13 bases between the two germline ends. The CDR3 is 14 amino acids. In DNA form, the CDR3 reads TGTGCCAGCAGTGAAGCTCGCATTCGGCTGGAGCAGTACTTC. Its translation is CASSEARIRLEQYF.

The chain is built from TRBV7-4 and TRBJ2-2; the D gene is possibly TRBD2 (5 bases). CDR3 length equals 15 residues. V was cut by 1 base and J by 5 bases, with 11 bases left in between. Germline V gene sequence: CDR1 SGHVT, CDR2 SQSDAQ. CDR3 nucleotides: TGTGCCAGCAGCTTAGTCAGACTACAAACCGGGGAGCTGTTTTTT. Its translation: CASSLVRLQTGELFF. The full variable domain, with the rest looked up from reference TRBV7-4 and TRBJ2-2, is GAGVSQSPRYKVAKRGRDVALRCDSISGHVTLYWYRQTLGQGSEVLTYSQSDAQRDKSGRPSGRFSAERPERSVSTLKIQRTEQGDSAVYLCASSLVRLQTGELFFGEGSRLTVL.

The genes are TRBV7-9 and TRBJ1-2, with 9 bases fitting TRBD1. Per the germline V gene, CDR1 is SEHNR and CDR2 is FQNEAQ (reference sequence). CDR3 length: 15 amino acids. Trimming at V came to 4 bases and at J to 7 bases, leaving 10 bases not matched to a gene. CDR3 sequence (DNA): TGTGCCAGCAGCTCCCGACAGGGGGATTTGGGTGGCTACACCTTC. Translation: CASSSRQGDLGGYTF.